The 20 T cell receptor beta chains below were found in one sample sequenced in a study of naive and memory T cell subsets. Both TRBC1 and TRBC2 were covered by a beta constant-region primer of two equimolar oligonucleotides. Nested alpha and beta constant-region primers with the SP2 primer drove four PCR rounds on ligated cDNA. Each CDR3 protein is one row after TCRdb ran MiXCR on the UMI-ligation and nested PCR reads. The sample records over 110,000 distinct CDR3 sequences, approximately 21% being singletons. Which antigens these TCRs recognize remains unknown. Study results and caveats: A few larger clonotypes appeared in naive repertoires, especially CD8, possibly memory cells re-expressing CD45RA.

Sequencing was carried out using naive CD8+ T cells from blood. The receptors were gathered from a human donor in good health.

V and J are TRBV7-8 and TRBJ2-1; 9 positions match TRBD2. V lost 1 base to trimming and J lost 5 bases; unmatched junction nucleotides: 6. The CDR3 runs to 16 residues. Per germline, CDR1 SGHVS and CDR2 FQNEAQ. In nucleotides, the CDR3 is TGTGCCAGCAGCTTAGAGGAATTAGCGGGAGACAATGAGCAGTTCTTC. Its translation: CASSLEELAGDNEQFF.

This rearrangement joins TRBV28 to TRBJ2-7; no reliable D call. Germline CDR1 and CDR2: MDHEN and SYDVKM. CDR3 length: 16 amino acids. Trimming stripped 4 bases from V and 7 bases from J, with 23 bases between. The CDR3 reads CASSSSLMGEGWEQYF. DNA of the CDR3: TGTGCCAGCAGTTCTAGTCTCATGGGTGAAGGGTGGGAGCAGTACTTC.

The chain joins TRBV19 to TRBJ1-5, with 7 nucleotides matching TRBD1. The length of the CDR3 is 17 residues. Trimming at V came to 3 bases and at J to 6 bases, leaving 14 bases not matched to a gene. Per the germline V gene, CDR1 is LNHDA and CDR2 is SQIVND (reference sequence). For the CDR3, the DNA is TGTGCCAGTAGTATGGGCCTCACAGGGGATTTCTTTCAGCCCCAGCATTTT. It encodes CASSMGLTGDFFQPQHF. The full variable domain, with the rest looked up from reference TRBV19 and TRBJ1-5, is DGGITQSPKYLFRKEGQNVTLSCEQNLNHDAMYWYRQDPGQGLRLIYYSQIVNDFQKGDIAEGYSVSREKKESFPLTVTSAQKNPTAFYLCASSMGLTGDFFQPQHFGDGTRLSIL.

This clonotype was seen a handful of times. This sequence joins TRBV4-3 and TRBJ1-5, with TRBD1 identical over 7 bases. V lost 0 bases to trimming and J lost 5 bases; unmatched junction nucleotides: 4. Germline loops: CDR1 LGHNA, CDR2 YSLEER. This CDR3 comprises 15 residues. The CDR3 DNA reads TGCGCCAGCAGCCAAGATGGAGGGGGCCATCAGCCCCAGCATTTT. Translating it yields CASSQDGGGHQPQHF.

This clonotype was counted only a few times. This chain connects TRBV27 to TRBJ2-7; TRBD2 is a possible D gene (5 bases). Germline values: CDR1 MNHEY, CDR2 SMNVEV (reference sequence). V shed 9 bases and J shed 4 bases, with 16 bases lying between them. The CDR3 is made up of 13 amino acids. CDR3 in amino acids: CASSPRTEYEQYF. CDR3 nucleotides: TGTGCCAGTTCCCCAAGGACTGAATACGAGCAGTACTTC.

This clonotype came up a few times. The V and J genes are TRBV28 and TRBJ2-1; TRBD1 matches 7 bases. V was pared by 3 bases and J by 12 bases, with 2 bases of the junction left unmatched. CDR3 length: 11 residues. In germline, CDR1 is MDHEN, CDR2 SYDVKM. CDR3 loop: CASSLDRRQFF. CDR3 sequence (DNA): TGTGCCAGCAGTTTGGACAGGCGGCAGTTCTTC.

V and J are TRBV4-3 and TRBJ2-7, with D perhaps being TRBD1 or TRBD2 (5 bases each). The CDR3 has 17 residues. Germline V lookup: CDR1 LGHNA, CDR2 YSLEER. Trimming left V 0 bases short and J 5 bases short, with 20 bases between. The CDR3 coding sequence is TGCGCCAGCAGCCAAGAACTCGCGAGGGGAATATATAACGAGCAGTACTTC. Translating gives CASSQELARGIYNEQYF.

This clonotype has just a few counts. This chain connects TRBV27 to TRBJ1-6; no definite D call. The germline V gene encodes CDR1 MNHEY and CDR2 SMNVEV (reference sequence). This CDR3 region has 14 residues. V dropped 3 bases and J dropped 5 bases, with 8 bases sitting between them. The CDR3 spells CASSLDGNNSPLHF. In DNA, the CDR3 is TGTGCCAGCAGTTTGGACGGAAATAATTCACCCCTCCACTTT.

This clonotype turned up a few times. The chain couples TRBV12-3 or TRBV12-4 to TRBJ2-1, with no clear D. V was pared by 5 bases and J by 3 bases, with 14 bases between. This CDR3 comprises 15 residues. CDR3 loop: CASSPGGGFYNEQFF. The CDR3 nucleotides read TGTGCCAGCAGTCCCGGTGGTGGCTTCTACAATGAGCAGTTCTTC.

The chain couples TRBV6-2 or TRBV6-3 to TRBJ2-2; D is possibly TRBD1 (6 bases). CDR1 and CDR2 from the germline V gene are MNHEY and SVGEGT. This CDR3 comprises 15 residues. V was clipped by 7 bases and J by 6 bases, with 18 bases between them. CDR3 DNA sequence: TGTGCCAGCACTCAAGGGGGTGAATCGGCCGGGGAGCTGTTTTTT. As protein: CASTQGGESAGELFF.

This clonotype appeared a few times. The chain recombines TRBV6-2 or TRBV6-3 with TRBJ2-1, with 10 bases that match TRBD2. The V segment lost 2 bases and the J segment 7 bases; nucleotides outside the gene matches: 8. This CDR3 has 16 amino acids. The germline V gene has CDR1 MNHEY and CDR2 SVGEGT. CDR3 loop: CASSYRAGTSENEQFF. CDR3 coding DNA: TGTGCCAGCAGTTACCGAGCCGGGACTAGCGAGAATGAGCAGTTCTTC.

This clonotype appeared a few times. The chain employs TRBV3-1 and TRBJ2-3; D uncertain. This CDR3 region has 15 residues. The germline V and J ends were trimmed by 3 bases and 7 bases, with 17 bases remaining between them. Germline V gene data show CDR1 as LGHDT and CDR2 as YNNKEL (reference sequence). This chain's CDR3 is CASSQSETARHTQYF. In nucleotides, the CDR3 is TGTGCCAGCAGCCAGAGTGAAACAGCGCGTCATACGCAGTATTTT.

This clonotype was observed a few times. The CDR3, as DNA: TGTGCCATCAGTGAAATCGTCGACAGGGGTTCTGGAAACACCATATATTTT. Its protein product is CAISEIVDRGSGNTIYF. The chain links TRBV10-3 to TRBJ1-3; the match to TRBD1 covers 8 bases. V gave up 3 bases and J gave up 1 base; unmatched junction bases: 8. Germline lookup yields CDR1 ENHRY and CDR2 SYGVKD. This CDR3 has 17 amino acids.

In its sample, this clonotype was seen many times. The genes are TRBV27 and TRBJ2-7; 9 bases are a match to TRBD1. CDR3 length equals 15 residues. The germline gives CDR1 MNHEY, CDR2 SMNVEV (reference sequence). Trimming cost V 3 bases and J 6 bases; bases outside gene matches: 9. In DNA, the CDR3 is TGTGCCAGCAGTTTTTGGGGACAGGGCCCAACCGAGCAGTACTTC. Its translation: CASSFWGQGPTEQYF.

This clonotype was detected a few times. The chain couples TRBV9 to TRBJ2-7; D perhaps matches TRBD1 (6 bases). The CDR3 spans 15 residues. The germline V gene has CDR1 SGDLS and CDR2 YYNGEE. V lost 0 bases, J lost 0 bases, and 10 bases lay in between. The CDR3 nucleotides are TGTGCCAGCAGCGTAGGATTCAGGGGCTCCTACGAGCAGTACTTC. Protein sequence: CASSVGFRGSYEQYF.

The chain couples TRBV12-3 or TRBV12-4 to TRBJ2-7; unclear D gene. Trimming took 2 bases from V and 0 from J, leaving 17 bases between them. The CDR3 is 17 amino acids. The CDR3 here is CASSLSRVDGGSYEQYF. Written as DNA, the CDR3 is TGTGCCAGCAGTTTATCCCGAGTCGACGGCGGCTCCTACGAGCAGTACTTC.

The sample holds a few counts of this clonotype. The CDR3 region has the DNA TGTGCCAGCAGCTCCCGTGGACAGGGAACGAACGAGCAGTACTTC. This gives the protein CASSSRGQGTNEQYF. J is TRBJ2-7 and V is TRBV13, with 8 bases that match TRBD1. J was trimmed by 5 bases and V by 4 bases; bases with no gene match: 10. The CDR3 has 15 residues. Per the germline V gene, CDR1 is PRHDT and CDR2 is FYEKMQ (reference sequence).

V usage is TRBV4-1 and J usage is TRBJ2-5; 8 nucleotides match TRBD1. The CDR3 is made up of 15 amino acids. The V and J ends lost 3 bases and 0 bases, in that order; junction bases with no gene match: 3. CDR1 and CDR2 (germline): MGHRA, YSYEKL. This CDR3 reads CASSQEDRDQETQYF. As DNA, the CDR3 is TGCGCCAGCAGCCAGGAGGACAGGGACCAAGAGACCCAGTACTTC.

The CDR3 DNA is TGCAGTGCCTGGACCGGGACTAGCGGCTCCTACGAGCAGTACTTC. Its protein product is CSAWTGTSGSYEQYF. The V gene is TRBV20-1, the J gene TRBJ2-7; 11 nucleotides agree with TRBD2. Germline V gene sequence: CDR1 DFQATT, CDR2 SNEGSKA (reference sequence). Trimming took 6 bases from V and 0 from J; bases not matched to a gene: 7. The CDR3 has 15 amino acids.

This clonotype was seen a handful of times. The chain joins TRBV14 to TRBJ2-6; D ambiguous. Germline V gene data show CDR1 as SGHDN and CDR2 as FVKESK. The CDR3 runs to 19 residues. Trimming pared 4 bases from V and 0 bases from J, leaving 19 bases between. CDR3 nucleotide sequence: TGTGCCAGCAGCCCGTTCCGTGCTCGAGCCCTCTCTGGGGCCAACGTCCTGACTTTC. It translates to CASSPFRARALSGANVLTF.